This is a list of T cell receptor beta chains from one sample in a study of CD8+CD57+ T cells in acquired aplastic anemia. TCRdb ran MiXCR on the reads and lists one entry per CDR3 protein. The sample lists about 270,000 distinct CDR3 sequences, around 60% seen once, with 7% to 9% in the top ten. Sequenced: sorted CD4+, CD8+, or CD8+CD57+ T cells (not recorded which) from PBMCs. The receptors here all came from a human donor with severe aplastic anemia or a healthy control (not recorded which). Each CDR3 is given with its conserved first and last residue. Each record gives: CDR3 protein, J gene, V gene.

cdr3_aa: CASSQPGGANVLTF; j_call: TRBJ2-6; v_call: TRBV5-4
cdr3_aa: CAISSMERGFTEAFF; j_call: TRBJ1-1; v_call: TRBV10-3
cdr3_aa: CASSYSGVGTEAFF; j_call: TRBJ1-1; v_call: TRBV6-5
cdr3_aa: CATSRVTEAYGYTF; j_call: TRBJ1-2; v_call: TRBV15
cdr3_aa: CSARDRTNYEQYF; j_call: TRBJ2-7; v_call: TRBV20-1
cdr3_aa: CSATLGGQGSSYNSPLHF; j_call: TRBJ1-6; v_call: TRBV20-1
cdr3_aa: CASSEKTGVADEQFF; j_call: TRBJ2-1; v_call: TRBV2
cdr3_aa: CASSLAGSYSYNSPLHF; j_call: TRBJ1-6; v_call: TRBV2
cdr3_aa: CSARTRGLSSYNEQFF; j_call: TRBJ2-1; v_call: TRBV20-1
cdr3_aa: CASSVGPVSYEQYF; j_call: TRBJ2-7; v_call: TRBV9
cdr3_aa: CSARSGGELAEAFF; j_call: TRBJ1-1; v_call: TRBV20-1
cdr3_aa: CASSFWDRAGYTF; j_call: TRBJ1-2; v_call: TRBV5-6
cdr3_aa: CASSWGLAGWADTQYF; j_call: TRBJ2-3; v_call: TRBV10-2
cdr3_aa: CAGGQGSHGANVLTF; j_call: TRBJ2-6; v_call: TRBV7-3
cdr3_aa: CASSGPGDRVEGTEAFF; j_call: TRBJ1-1; v_call: TRBV10-1
cdr3_aa: CASSTGIITDTQYF; j_call: TRBJ2-3; v_call: TRBV19
cdr3_aa: CASSLDRQSTEAFF; j_call: TRBJ1-1; v_call: TRBV18
cdr3_aa: CASRKGASSPLHF; j_call: TRBJ1-6; v_call: TRBV7-8
cdr3_aa: CASSWRYQETQYF; j_call: TRBJ2-5; v_call: TRBV7-9
cdr3_aa: CASSEGQASSYNEQFF; j_call: TRBJ2-1; v_call: TRBV9
cdr3_aa: CASSYSGVEVQFF; j_call: TRBJ2-1; v_call: TRBV6-5
cdr3_aa: CATSEAGIRDEQFF; j_call: TRBJ2-1; v_call: TRBV24-1
cdr3_aa: CASSQDGGVGNTIYF; j_call: TRBJ1-3; v_call: TRBV7-2
cdr3_aa: CASSEALTTVGYTF; j_call: TRBJ1-2; v_call: TRBV6-1
cdr3_aa: CASSVTTQGTGELFF; j_call: TRBJ2-2; v_call: TRBV19
cdr3_aa: CDITGGSSYNEQFF; j_call: TRBJ2-1; v_call: TRBV6-4
cdr3_aa: CASSLGWDQETQYF; j_call: TRBJ2-5; v_call: TRBV5-1
cdr3_aa: CSAGGRGGYGDEQFF; j_call: TRBJ2-1; v_call: TRBV20-1
cdr3_aa: CATSDFGATEQFF; j_call: TRBJ2-1; v_call: TRBV24-1
cdr3_aa: CASSDGRGEKLFF; j_call: TRBJ1-4; v_call: TRBV5-1
cdr3_aa: CSAREGPIQETQYF; j_call: TRBJ2-5; v_call: TRBV20-1
cdr3_aa: CASSFADRKQYF; j_call: TRBJ2-7; v_call: TRBV7-2
cdr3_aa: CASRVAGVPYEQYF; j_call: TRBJ2-7; v_call: TRBV2
cdr3_aa: CASSIDSSGNTIYF; j_call: TRBJ1-3; v_call: TRBV19
cdr3_aa: CSAGTGFYGYTF; j_call: TRBJ1-2; v_call: TRBV20-1
cdr3_aa: CATSEGRGNQPQHF; j_call: TRBJ1-5; v_call: TRBV24-1
cdr3_aa: CASSLVRGTNTGELFF; j_call: TRBJ2-2; v_call: TRBV7-9
cdr3_aa: CASSSQGQGTGELFF; j_call: TRBJ2-2; v_call: TRBV7-3
cdr3_aa: CAISGGIGGDEQYF; j_call: TRBJ2-7; v_call: TRBV10-3
cdr3_aa: CASSLDSPGNTEAFF; j_call: TRBJ1-1; v_call: TRBV25-1
cdr3_aa: CSVELRGDTGELFF; j_call: TRBJ2-2; v_call: TRBV29-1
cdr3_aa: CATTGLADNTGELFF; j_call: TRBJ2-2; v_call: TRBV10-3
cdr3_aa: CASSLVPGTSTDTQYF; j_call: TRBJ2-3; v_call: TRBV7-2
cdr3_aa: CASSWTGTGSTDTQYF; j_call: TRBJ2-3; v_call: TRBV11-3
cdr3_aa: CAWEEDLSTGELFF; j_call: TRBJ2-2; v_call: TRBV30
cdr3_aa: CASSYGLRWGGTDTQYF; j_call: TRBJ2-3; v_call: TRBV6-2/TRBV6-3
cdr3_aa: CASGGNQPQHF; j_call: TRBJ1-5; v_call: TRBV24-1
cdr3_aa: CASSPSGTAGEKLFF; j_call: TRBJ1-4; v_call: TRBV7-3
cdr3_aa: CASSPGTSSYEQYF; j_call: TRBJ2-7; v_call: TRBV7-9
cdr3_aa: CSVGWGANVLTF; j_call: TRBJ2-6; v_call: TRBV29-1
cdr3_aa: CASSLPGDTQYF; j_call: TRBJ2-3; v_call: TRBV5-1
cdr3_aa: CASSVEKATGNTEAFF; j_call: TRBJ1-1; v_call: TRBV11-2
cdr3_aa: CASSVLGSGELFF; j_call: TRBJ2-2; v_call: TRBV9
cdr3_aa: CASSQGPYQPQHF; j_call: TRBJ1-5; v_call: TRBV12-3/TRBV12-4
cdr3_aa: CASSPPASGRAEQYF; j_call: TRBJ2-7; v_call: TRBV9
cdr3_aa: CSARDLGDEQFF; j_call: TRBJ2-1; v_call: TRBV20-1
cdr3_aa: CASSQDVAGGRIEQFF; j_call: TRBJ2-1; v_call: TRBV4-3
cdr3_aa: CASTQRGGYNEQFF; j_call: TRBJ2-1; v_call: TRBV6-6
cdr3_aa: CASSGTFSSGNTIYF; j_call: TRBJ1-3; v_call: TRBV6-1